These 20 T cell receptor beta chains share one sample of origin, sequenced in a study of shared clonotypes between healthy human individuals. CD8 cells regarded as naive lacked CD45RO, were positively chosen for CCR7, and omitted terminally differentiated effector memory CD45RA+ cells. Method: immunoSEQ multiplex PCR; TCRdb's copy keeps in-frame clones and lacks some. The data hold roughly 2,000,000 clones, with 93% observed a single time. The sample was naive CD8+ T cells from PBMCs. The receptors stem from a man aged 18-30 years in good health. Some clones in this sample may be carry-over from other donors' samples.

This clone has just a few counts. The chain couples TRBV30 to TRBJ1-1; maybe TRBD1 (5 bases). The CDR3 contains 13 residues. Germline CDR1 reads GTSNPN; CDR2 reads SVGIG (reference sequence). Trimming left V 0 bases short and J 7 bases short, with 12 bases between. The CDR3 sequence: CAWSVGGTYEAFF. As DNA, the CDR3 is TGTGCCTGGAGTGTGGGGGGGACCTATGAAGCTTTCTTT.

This chain uses TRBV7-8 with TRBJ2-1; 9 bases align to TRBD2. The germline V gene has CDR1 SGHVS and CDR2 FQNEAQ. This CDR3 is 17 amino acids long. Trimming at V came to 0 bases and at J to 0 bases, leaving 3 bases not matched to a gene. The CDR3 DNA follows: TGTGCCAGCAGCTTAGCGTCGGGACTAGCCTCCTACAATGAGCAGTTCTTC. This sequence encodes CASSLASGLASYNEQFF.

This clone is a singleton in its sample. The rearrangement links TRBV21-1 to TRBJ1-4. TRBV21-1 is termed a pseudogene. The CDR3 contains 12 residues. This chain's CDR3 is CASMEDPGKLFF. DNA of the CDR3: TGTGCCAGCATGGAGGATCCTGGAAAACTGTTTTTT.

J is TRBJ2-1 and V is TRBV5-4; 14 bases fit TRBD2. V was clipped by 4 bases and J by 1 base; unmatched bases: 10. CDR3 length: 19 amino acids. From germline, CDR1 is SGHNT and CDR2 YYREEE (reference sequence). This chain's CDR3 is CASSGLGLAGVSSYNEQFF. The CDR3 nucleotides read TGTGCCAGCAGCGGCCTGGGACTAGCGGGAGTGTCTTCCTACAATGAGCAGTTCTTC.

J is TRBJ2-1 and V is TRBV5-1, with TRBD1 identical over 10 bases. In germline, CDR1 is SGHRS, CDR2 YFSETQ. The trim removed 3 bases at V and 9 bases at J, leaving 9 bases unmatched. This CDR3 comprises 15 residues. In DNA form, the CDR3 reads TGCGCCAGCAGCTCCTCCGGGACAGGGGTGAGTGAGCAGTTCTTC. This sequence encodes CASSSSGTGVSEQFF.

CDR3 coding DNA: TGTGCCATCACCGAGTGGGGGAAGGACACTGAAGCTTTCTTT. This codes for CAITEWGKDTEAFF. The chain is built from TRBV10-3 and TRBJ1-1; tentatively, D is TRBD1 (5 bases). The CDR3 is made up of 14 amino acids. The germline V gene has CDR1 ENHRY and CDR2 SYGVKD. V lost 7 bases and J lost 3, with 15 bases in between.

The chain joins TRBV27 to TRBJ1-5, with D uncertain. V lost 3 bases and J lost 0, with 9 bases in between. Germline assignment: CDR1 MNHEY and CDR2 SMNVEV (reference sequence). CDR3 length: 15 amino acids. The CDR3 here is CASSFQWTSNQPQHF. CDR3 nucleotides: TGTGCCAGCAGTTTTCAGTGGACTAGCAATCAGCCCCAGCATTTT.

This CDR3 reads CASSQGVAGAGTDTQYF. In DNA, the CDR3 is TGTGCCAGCAGCCAAGGAGTGGCGGGAGCCGGCACAGATACGCAGTATTTT. This chain connects TRBV7-6 to TRBJ2-3; TRBD2 matches at 7 bases. Trimming removed 5 bases from V and 1 base from J; junction bases left unmatched: 12. The germline CDR1 and CDR2 sequences are SGHVS and FNYEAQ. CDR3 size: 17 residues. The full variable domain, in which reference TRBV7-6 and TRBJ2-3 provide the parts outside the CDR3, is GAGVSQSPRYKVTKRGQDVALRCDPISGHVSLYWYRQALGQGPEFLTYFNYEAQQDKSGLPNDRFSAERPEGSISTLTIQRTEQRDSAMYRCASSQGVAGAGTDTQYFGPGTRLTVL.

This clone was recorded only once. Other DNA sequences of this sample code for an identical CDR3. V and J are TRBV18 and TRBJ2-3; no definite D call. The CDR3 is made up of 13 amino acids. Germline CDR1 reads KGHSH; CDR2 reads LQKENI. The V gene lost 3 bases and the J gene lost 0 bases, with 4 bases spanning the gap. CDR3 DNA sequence: TGTGCCAGCTCACCTGGCAGCACAGATACGCAGTATTTT. It yields the protein CASSPGSTDTQYF.

Details on this clone: Other DNA sequences in this sample translate to the same CDR3. V and J are TRBV4-3 and TRBJ2-2; D uncertain. The V and J ends lost 0 bases and 6 bases respectively, with 5 bases between them. The CDR3 length is 13 residues. In germline, CDR1 is LGHNA, CDR2 YSLEER. The CDR3 here is CASSQDRAGELFF. The CDR3 DNA follows: TGCGCCAGCAGCCAAGATAGGGCCGGGGAGCTGTTTTTT.

The rearrangement joins TRBV19 to TRBJ2-2; D may be TRBD1 (5 bases). V lost 6 bases and J lost 1, with 15 bases in between. CDR3 length: 16 amino acids. CDR1 and CDR2 (germline): LNHDA, SQIVND (reference sequence). The CDR3 DNA is TGTGCCAGTAGCAATTATGTCAGGGAGAACACCGGGGAGCTGTTTTTT. It yields the protein CASSNYVRENTGELFF.

V and J are TRBV25-1 and TRBJ2-7, with D tentatively TRBD2 (6 bases). Germline V gene lookup returns CDR1 MGHDK and CDR2 SYGVNS. V dropped 0 bases and J dropped 7 bases, with 19 bases sitting between them. The CDR3 has 16 residues. CDR3 sequence reads: CASSEYWRDSTREQYF. The CDR3 DNA reads as TGTGCCAGCAGTGAATACTGGCGGGACTCAACACGAGAGCAGTACTTC.

This clone was seen a single time. The J gene is TRBJ2-2, the V gene TRBV9, with D possibly TRBD1 on 5 matching bases. The CDR3 extends over 12 amino acids. Trimming removed 3 bases from V and 10 bases from J, with 10 bases in between. Per germline, CDR1 SGDLS and CDR2 YYNGEE. CDR3 DNA: TGTGCCAGCAGCGCTACAGGTCAGGAGCTGTTTTTT. It is translated as CASSATGQELFF.

The chain has TRBV29-1 and TRBJ1-1, with D hard to call. Trimming cost V 2 bases and J 2 bases, with 18 bases left between them. Per the germline V gene, CDR1 is SQVTM and CDR2 is ANQGSEA. This CDR3 spans 16 amino acids. This chain's CDR3 is CSVEFPGVGKNTEAFF. The CDR3 nucleotides are TGCAGCGTTGAATTCCCCGGTGTGGGGAAAAACACTGAAGCTTTCTTT.

The DNA of the CDR3 is TGTGCCAGCAGCCCCCGGTCCGGGACCGCTGGAGGCTACGAGCAGTACTTC. Translated, it gives CASSPRSGTAGGYEQYF. The chain links TRBV13 to TRBJ2-7; D is tentatively TRBD1 or TRBD2 (5 bases each). V was cut by 5 bases and J by 3 bases, with 23 bases left in between. The CDR3 runs to 17 residues. Germline V lookup: CDR1 PRHDT, CDR2 FYEKMQ (reference sequence).

The J gene is TRBJ1-5, the V gene TRBV5-1; a weak D match, TRBD1 (6 bases). CDR1 is SGHRS, CDR2 YFSETQ, per germline. Trimming removed 1 base from V and 7 bases from J, with 12 bases in between. This CDR3 spans 14 amino acids. The CDR3 is CASSLLGAGQPQHF. CDR3 sequence (DNA): TGCGCCAGCAGCTTGTTGGGGGCAGGGCAGCCCCAGCATTTT.

V gene TRBV11-2 combines with J gene TRBJ2-3; tentatively, D is TRBD1 (6 bases). The V gene's germline CDR1 is SGHAT and CDR2 FQNNGV. The CDR3 runs 12 residues. Trimming took off 5 bases at V and 8 bases at J, with 11 bases between the two ends. CDR3 bases: TGTGCCAGCAGCGACACAGGGCCTACGCAGTATTTT. Encoded protein: CASSDTGPTQYF. The full variable domain, its missing parts supplied by reference TRBV11-2 and TRBJ2-3, is EAGVAQSPRYKIIEKRQSVAFWCNPISGHATLYWYQQILGQGPKLLIQFQNNGVVDDSQLPKDRFSAERLKGVDSTLKIQPAKLEDSAVYLCASSDTGPTQYFGPGTRLTVL.

The rearrangement uses TRBV21-1 and TRBJ1-5; TRBD1, the table's D call, lacks a check against the DNA. TRBV21-1 is marked as a pseudogene. This CDR3 has 20 amino acids. The DNA for the CDR3 is TGTGCCAGCAGCTCTTACACAGGGTTGTCGGGCGATTATGGCAATCAGCCCCAGCATTTT. It specifies CASSSYTGLSGDYGNQPQHF.

The CDR3 here is CASSSRSYTEAFF. CDR3 bases: TGTGCCAGCAGCTCCAGAAGCTACACTGAAGCTTTCTTT. The rearrangement joins TRBV7-9 to TRBJ1-1, with D unresolved. This CDR3 is 13 amino acids long. The germline gives CDR1 SEHNR, CDR2 FQNEAQ (reference sequence). The V gene lost 4 bases and the J gene lost 3 bases, with 9 bases spanning the gap.

V usage is TRBV7-6 and J usage is TRBJ2-7, with no clear D. The CDR3 is 14 residues long. Looked up from germline, CDR1 is SGHVS and CDR2 is FNYEAQ. V was clipped by 1 base and J by 1 base, with 8 bases between them. CDR3 DNA sequence: TGTGCCAGCAGCTTAGAGGTGGGGTCCTACGAGCAGTACTTC. As protein: CASSLEVGSYEQYF.